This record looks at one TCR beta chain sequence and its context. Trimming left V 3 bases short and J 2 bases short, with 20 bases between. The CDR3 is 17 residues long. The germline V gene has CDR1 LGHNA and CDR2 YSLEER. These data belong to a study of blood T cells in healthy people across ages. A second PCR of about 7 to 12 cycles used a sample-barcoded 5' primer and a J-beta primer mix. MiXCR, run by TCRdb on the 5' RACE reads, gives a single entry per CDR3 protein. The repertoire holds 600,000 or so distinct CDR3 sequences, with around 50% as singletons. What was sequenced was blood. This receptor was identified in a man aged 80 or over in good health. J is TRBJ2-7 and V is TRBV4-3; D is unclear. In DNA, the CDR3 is TGCGCCAGCAGCCAGCAGAAGGAATCTCTTACGCCCTACGAGCAGTACTTC. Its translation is CASSQQKESLTPYEQYF.